The clone carrying this T cell receptor beta chain turned up a few times. What it binds is unknown. TCRdb called the 5' RACE reads again in MiXCR, with one record for every CDR3 protein. The sample consists of over 600,000 distinct CDR3 sequences, about 20% of them appearing once. V was cut by 3 bases and J by 4 bases, with 12 bases left in between. From germline, CDR1 is KGHSH and CDR2 LQKENI. There are 14 residues in the CDR3. This sample is drawn from a study of identical twins. Overall study findings and caveats: Models underestimated TCR alpha sharing (out-of-frame) in monozygotic twins.

This same sample was also part of a study on T cells expressing NK-cell markers. That paper notes: Cells sorted as CD3+CD56+NKG2C+, CD3+CD56+NKG2C- and CD3+CD56-NKG2C+ T cells supplied the TCR beta repertoires.

The origin of this receptor is a woman younger than 35 in good health. The chain couples TRBV18 to TRBJ1-2; possibly TRBD1 for D (5 bases). The specimen was PBMCs. CDR3 sequence: CASSPGFGGYGYTF. CDR3 DNA sequence: TGTGCCAGCTCACCCGGCTTCGGGGGCTATGGCTACACCTTC.